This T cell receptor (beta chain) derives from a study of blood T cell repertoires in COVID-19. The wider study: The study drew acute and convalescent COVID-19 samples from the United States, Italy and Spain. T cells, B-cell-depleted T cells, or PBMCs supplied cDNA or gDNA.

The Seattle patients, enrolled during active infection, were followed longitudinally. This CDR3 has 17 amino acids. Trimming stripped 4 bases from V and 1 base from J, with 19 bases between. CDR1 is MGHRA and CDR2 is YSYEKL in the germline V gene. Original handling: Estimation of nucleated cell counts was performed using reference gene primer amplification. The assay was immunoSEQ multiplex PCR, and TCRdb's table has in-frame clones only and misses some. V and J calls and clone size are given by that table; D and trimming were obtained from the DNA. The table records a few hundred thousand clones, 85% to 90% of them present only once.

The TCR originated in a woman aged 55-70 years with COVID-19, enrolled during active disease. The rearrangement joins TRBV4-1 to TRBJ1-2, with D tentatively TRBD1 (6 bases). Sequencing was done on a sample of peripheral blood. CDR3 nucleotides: TGCGCCAGCAGCCCCGGGACAACGGAACCTTATAACTATGGCTACACCTTC. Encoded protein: CASSPGTTEPYNYGYTF.